This T cell receptor beta chain was obtained from a study of beta chain features in type 1 diabetes. CDR3 size: 12 residues. Trimming removed 6 bases at V and 4 bases at J, with 7 bases between. From germline, CDR1 is SGHTA and CDR2 FQGTGA. The investigators reverse transcribed all of the isolated RNA, so they sequenced expressed TCRB transcripts. The repertoire was sequenced with immunoSEQ multiplex PCR; TCRdb's copy has only in-frame clones and lacks some. The table records about 900,000 clones, 17% of them present only once. This clone has only a few counts. The sample consisted of naive CD4+ T cells from blood. The sequence was collected from a woman younger than 35 in good health. V and J are TRBV7-3 and TRBJ2-1; TRBD1 is a possible D gene (5 bases). CDR3: CASSRQYNEQFF. CDR3 bases: TGTGCCAGCAGTCGACAGTACAATGAGCAGTTCTTC. The full variable domain, with the rest looked up from reference TRBV7-3 and TRBJ2-1, is GAGVSQTPSNKVTEKGKYVELRCDPISGHTALYWYRQSLGQGPEFLIYFQGTGAADDSGLPNDRFFAVRPEGSVSTLKIQRTERGDSAVYLCASSRQYNEQFFGPGTRLTVL.